The clone carrying this T cell receptor (beta chain) was seen ten or more times. Time point here: blood at routine non-recurrence follow-up after resection. Sequencing was performed on whole RNA extracted from tumor and nontumor lung tissue, or from frozen PBMC, and the material was left unsorted. The entry originates in a study of spatial heterogeneity in lung cancer. On the study more broadly: The average appearance count of each unique TCR and UMI combination in raw reads was more than 9.5.

TCRdb passed the 5' RACE reads through MiXCR, listing each CDR3 protein once. The sample lists under 45,000 distinct CDR3 sequences, approximately 8% occurring once. CDR3 length: 11 amino acids. Trimming took 10 bases from V and 7 from J, leaving 13 bases between them. From germline, CDR1 is SEHNR and CDR2 FQNEAQ (reference sequence). The chain couples TRBV7-9 to TRBJ1-1; unclear D gene. Source: PBMCs, taken at follow-up. The sequence was collected from a male donor with early-stage non-small cell lung cancer. For the CDR3, the DNA is TGTGCCACGGGGAGAGAGTATGAAGCTTTCTTT. Its protein is CATGREYEAFF. Full variable domain (missing parts from reference TRBV7-9 and TRBJ1-1): DTGVSQNPRHKITKRGQNVTFRCDPISEHNRLYWYRQTLGQGPEFLTYFQNEAQLEKSRLLSDRFSAERPKGSFSTLEIQRTEQGDSAMYLCATGREYEAFFGQGTRLTVV.